Below, 20 T cell receptor beta chains from the same sample are listed, as sequenced in a study of T-cell reconstitution after alpha-beta-depleted transplantation in children. Unique molecular identifiers were incorporated when the TCRbeta library was constructed. From the PCR reads, TCRdb called clonotypes with MiXCR, one entry per CDR3 protein. The data hold hundreds of thousands of distinct CDR3 sequences, with roughly 17% observed a single time. Source: PBMCs from the stem cell graft donor, taken from the stem cell graft. These receptors all come from a human donor who donated a stem cell graft to a child with acute myeloid leukemia.

This clonotype was seen many times. The chain uses TRBV20-1 and TRBJ2-5; a possible D gene is TRBD2 (5 bases). CDR1 is DFQATT, CDR2 SNEGSKA, per germline (reference sequence). The CDR3 is made up of 12 amino acids. V gave up 5 bases and J gave up 0 bases, with 7 bases separating them. In DNA, the CDR3 is TGCAGTGCTGGGGAGTACCAAGAGACCCAGTACTTC. Encoded protein: CSAGEYQETQYF.

Ten or more counts support this clonotype. This sequence joins TRBV29-1 and TRBJ2-1; tentative D call: TRBD2 (6 bases). Trimming removed 4 bases from V and 8 bases from J, with 18 bases in between. CDR1 is SQVTM and CDR2 is ANQGSEA in the germline V gene. The CDR3 totals 14 residues. CDR3 nucleotide sequence: TGCAGCGTTGTGGTAGCATCCGGAGGGCATGAGCAGTTCTTC. Translation gives CSVVVASGGHEQFF.

This clonotype has a count of ten or more. The chain has TRBV5-6 and TRBJ2-3; D uncertain. The germline CDR1 and CDR2 sequences are SGHDT and YYEEEE. The V and J ends lost 7 bases and 5 bases respectively, with 14 bases between them. The CDR3 covers 13 residues. The CDR3 is CASLPPNLDTQYF. In DNA, the CDR3 is TGTGCCAGCCTGCCTCCGAACTTAGATACGCAGTATTTT.

The chain couples TRBV4-3 to TRBJ2-3, with no clear D. Trimming took off 3 bases at V and 7 bases at J, with 11 bases between the two ends. Germline V gene sequence: CDR1 LGHNA, CDR2 YSLEER. The CDR3 sequence is 13 residues long. CDR3 region: CASSQETMNTQYF. For the CDR3, the DNA is TGCGCCAGCAGCCAGGAGACCATGAATACGCAGTATTTT.

This clonotype occurred many times. This chain joins TRBV12-3 or TRBV12-4 and TRBJ2-5; D remains ambiguous. This CDR3 contains 12 residues. V was trimmed by 2 bases and J by 10 bases, leaving 11 bases between them. CDR3 in DNA: TGTGCCAGCAGTTTATACGTACAGCGCCAGTACTTC. Its translation is CASSLYVQRQYF.

This clonotype was observed many times. The rearrangement uses TRBV29-1 and TRBJ2-5; D gene uncertain. Trimming removed 6 bases at V and 4 bases at J, with 12 bases between. Per germline, CDR1 SQVTM and CDR2 ANQGSEA. The CDR3 has 12 amino acids. CDR3 amino acids: CSVPDLGETQYF. The CDR3 nucleotides are TGCAGCGTCCCTGACCTGGGAGAGACCCAGTACTTC.

This clonotype came up many times. Written as DNA, the CDR3 is TGCAGTGCTAACCCAAGGAGTTACGAGCAGTACGTC. Translating it yields CSANPRSYEQYV. The rearrangement joins TRBV20-1 to TRBJ2-7; no definite D call. V was cut by 4 bases and J by 4 bases, with 11 bases left in between. There are 12 residues in the CDR3. Germline lookup yields CDR1 DFQATT and CDR2 SNEGSKA (reference sequence).

This clonotype was found many times. The chain has TRBV20-1 and TRBJ1-6, with 8 bases that match TRBD1. This CDR3 is built from 12 residues. The V segment lost 3 bases and the J segment 10 bases; nucleotides outside the gene matches: 2. In germline, CDR1 is DFQATT, CDR2 SNEGSKA (reference sequence). The CDR3: CSARTGESPLHF. The CDR3 DNA reads as TGCAGTGCTAGGACAGGGGAGTCACCCCTCCACTTT.

The chain carries TRBV11-2 and TRBJ2-5, with 8 bases fitting TRBD1. V lost 5 bases and J lost 4; bases outside the gene matches: 9. The CDR3 sequence is 15 residues long. Germline CDR1 reads SGHAT; CDR2 reads FQNNGV. The DNA of the CDR3 is TGTGCCAGCAGCACCCGAGGACAGGGTCGAGAGACCCAGTACTTC. Its translation: CASSTRGQGRETQYF.

At least ten counts were recorded for this clonotype. V is TRBV20-1 and J is TRBJ1-2; D gene ambiguous. This CDR3 comprises 13 residues. Trimming cost V 1 base and J 8 bases, with 14 bases left between them. Germline lookup yields CDR1 DFQATT and CDR2 SNEGSKA (reference sequence). CDR3 DNA sequence: TGCAGTGCTAGAGGATCGGCTCCTAAGGGCTACACCTTC. It is translated as CSARGSAPKGYTF.

This clonotype was recorded many times. This rearrangement joins TRBV29-1 to TRBJ1-2, with D unclear. The CDR3 has 10 residues. Germline CDR1 SQVTM, CDR2 ANQGSEA. V lost 4 bases and J 8 bases, leaving 8 bases between the germline ends. The CDR3 loop reads CSVGASGYTF. The CDR3 nucleotides are TGCAGCGTTGGGGCCTCCGGCTACACCTTC.

This clonotype was observed many times. Here the CDR3 DNA reads TGCAGTGCTCCTGGCGGGGGGGGGAACATTCAGTACTTC. This encodes CSAPGGGGNIQYF. The V gene is TRBV20-1, the J gene TRBJ2-4; the match to TRBD2 covers 9 bases. CDR3 size: 13 residues. The trim removed 5 bases at V and 7 bases at J, leaving 6 bases unmatched. The germline V gene has CDR1 DFQATT and CDR2 SNEGSKA (reference sequence).

The chain employs TRBV5-1 and TRBJ1-1; 7 bases fit TRBD1. The CDR3 is made up of 16 amino acids. V was clipped by 0 bases and J by 1 base; unmatched bases: 6. Germline V gene sequence: CDR1 SGHRS, CDR2 YFSETQ. CDR3 loop: CASSLEGARSNTEAFF. The CDR3 region has the DNA TGCGCCAGCAGCTTGGAGGGGGCGCGTTCGAACACTGAAGCTTTCTTT.

This CDR3 reads CASSFRSRGRLGAFF. The CDR3 DNA reads TGTGCCAGCAGTTTTCGTAGCAGGGGGAGATTAGGAGCTTTCTTT. The chain uses TRBV28 and TRBJ1-1; 7 positions match TRBD1. V lost 3 bases and J lost 10; bases outside the gene matches: 14. The CDR3 sequence is 15 residues long. Germline CDR1 and CDR2: MDHEN and SYDVKM.

The V call is TRBV20-1, the J call TRBJ2-2, with D maybe TRBD2 (7 bases). CDR1 DFQATT and CDR2 SNEGSKA come from the germline V gene (reference sequence). V lost 6 bases and J 2 bases, leaving 13 bases between the germline ends. The CDR3 length is 14 residues. Written as DNA, the CDR3 is TGCAGTGCGGGCGGGGGCCCTAACACCGGGGAGCTGTTTTTT. Translated, it gives CSAGGGPNTGELFF.

Many counts were recorded for this clonotype. DNA of the CDR3: TGTGCCAGCAGCTTGGGAACCAATCAGCCCCAGCATTTT. The encoded protein is CASSLGTNQPQHF. This chain connects TRBV5-5 to TRBJ1-5; D is undetermined. The CDR3 sequence is 13 residues long. V was pared by 0 bases and J by 3 bases, with 4 bases between. Germline-derived CDR1 and CDR2 are SGHKS and YYEKEE (reference sequence).

V is TRBV21-1 and J is TRBJ1-1. TRBV21-1 is a pseudogene segment. This CDR3 comprises 12 residues. CDR3 DNA: TGTGCCAGCAGCAAAGCCCAAACTGAAGCTTTCTTT. Protein sequence: CASSKAQTEAFF.

This clonotype was detected many times. Here the CDR3 DNA reads TGTGCCAGCAGTTTGGGGTCGAACACTGAAGCTTTCTTT. This codes for CASSLGSNTEAFF. The chain has TRBV12-3 or TRBV12-4 and TRBJ1-1; D gene ambiguous. V was trimmed by 3 bases and J by 1 base, leaving 6 bases between them. The CDR3 has 13 amino acids.

This clonotype was seen a handful of times. The chain combines TRBV6-2 or TRBV6-3 with TRBJ2-1, with D perhaps matching TRBD1 or TRBD2 (5 bases each). The CDR3 sequence is 15 residues long. Trimming removed 2 bases at V and 6 bases at J, with 14 bases between. Per the germline V gene, CDR1 is MNHEY and CDR2 is SVGEGT. The CDR3 region has the DNA TGTGCCAGCAGTTACACGAGGGGCTCTACCAATGAGCAGTTCTTC. It encodes CASSYTRGSTNEQFF.

This clonotype has a count of ten or more. The genes are TRBV5-6 and TRBJ2-2; 8 positions agree with TRBD1. V lost 0 bases and J lost 5; bases outside the gene matches: 9. The CDR3 contains 17 residues. The germline CDR1 and CDR2 sequences are SGHDT and YYEEEE. The CDR3 nucleotides are TGTGCCAGCAGCTTGGGACCGAGGACAGGGAGAACCGGGGAGCTGTTTTTT. As protein: CASSLGPRTGRTGELFF.